A single sample gave rise to the 29 T cell receptor beta chains below, sequenced in a study of blood T cell repertoires in COVID-19. Profiling relied on immunoSEQ multiplex PCR, and the TCRdb table lists in-frame clones only, not all of them. The profile shows under 75,000 clones, almost 90% of them singletons. Sequencing was done on a sample of peripheral blood. The receptors derive from an elderly woman with active COVID-19.

This sequence joins TRBV6-5 and TRBJ2-3, with 7 bases lining up with TRBD1. CDR3 length: 14 amino acids. Trimming at V came to 6 bases and at J to 2 bases, leaving 5 bases not matched to a gene. Germline CDR1 MNHEY, CDR2 SVGAGI. The CDR3 DNA is TGTGCCAGCAGGAAGGGACAGTTCACAGATACGCAGTATTTT. This encodes CASRKGQFTDTQYF.

The chain carries TRBV7-2 and TRBJ1-1, with D possibly TRBD1 on 5 matching bases. CDR3 length: 14 amino acids. Trimming cost V 5 bases and J 3 bases, with 13 bases left between them. Germline V gene data show CDR1 as SGHTA and CDR2 as FQGNSA. CDR3 sequence reads: CASSRNKGDTEAFF. CDR3 in DNA: TGTGCCAGCAGCCGGAATAAAGGGGACACTGAAGCTTTCTTT.

The J gene is TRBJ2-3, the V gene TRBV2; D unclear. CDR3 length equals 12 residues. CDR1 SNHLY and CDR2 FYNNEI come from the germline V gene. Trimming shortened V by 0 bases and J by 4 bases, and 2 bases separated the two germline ends. CDR3 DNA: TGTGCCAGCAGTGAAGCCGCAGATACGCAGTATTTT. It specifies CASSEAADTQYF.

The rearrangement links TRBV4-3 to TRBJ1-1; 10 bases map to TRBD1. Germline loops: CDR1 LGHNA, CDR2 YSLEER. This CDR3 contains 16 residues. With V trimmed by 3 bases and J by 5 bases, 9 bases remained unmatched. The CDR3 protein is CASSQILRDRGTEAFF. As DNA, the CDR3 is TGCGCCAGCAGCCAGATTCTCCGGGACAGGGGAACTGAAGCTTTCTTT.

This clone was seen only once. The rearrangement uses TRBV7-9 and TRBJ1-2; no firm D call. V was cut by 0 bases and J by 9 bases, with 11 bases left in between. The CDR3 consists of 13 residues. CDR1 SEHNR and CDR2 FQNEAQ come from the germline V gene (reference sequence). In DNA, the CDR3 is TGTGCCAGCAGCTTAGCTGAGGGTGCTAGCTACACCTTC. It translates to CASSLAEGASYTF.

This sequence joins TRBV5-1 and TRBJ1-2, with D hard to call. CDR1 SGHRS and CDR2 YFSETQ come from the germline V gene. Trimming removed 5 bases at V and 4 bases at J, with 6 bases between. The CDR3 is 11 residues long. CDR3 in DNA: TGCGCCAGCAGTGATAGCTATGGCTACACCTTC. Encoded protein: CASSDSYGYTF.

The chain employs TRBV4-1 and TRBJ1-2; D is perhaps TRBD1 (5 bases). This CDR3 is built from 15 residues. Germline V gene lookup returns CDR1 MGHRA and CDR2 YSYEKL. The ends were cut back, 0 bases at V and 2 bases at J, with 10 bases in the middle. CDR3 DNA: TGCGCCAGCAGCCAAGATATTGGGGCGAACTATGGCTACACCTTC. Its translation is CASSQDIGANYGYTF.

The rearrangement links TRBV5-1 to TRBJ2-6, with D tentatively TRBD1 (6 bases). Trimming removed 4 bases at V and 4 bases at J, with 15 bases between. The CDR3 has 16 amino acids. Germline V gives CDR1 SGHRS, CDR2 YFSETQ. This chain's CDR3 is CASSPPQGAGANVLTF. CDR3 bases: TGCGCCAGCAGCCCCCCACAGGGTGCGGGGGCCAACGTCCTGACTTTC.

This clone was seen only a few times. The V call is TRBV6-1, the J call TRBJ1-6, with D maybe TRBD1 (6 bases). The CDR3 covers 16 residues. Germline CDR1 MNHNS, CDR2 SASEGT. Between the trimmed V and J ends, which lost 0 bases and 7 bases, there was a span of 13 bases. In DNA form, the CDR3 reads TGTGCCAGCAGTGAAGCGGCAGGGGCGGTCAATTCACCCCTCCACTTT. It specifies CASSEAAGAVNSPLHF.

Here the CDR3 reads CASSLGQGWDTQYF. CDR3 coding DNA: TGTGCCAGCAGCTTGGGACAGGGTTGGGATACGCAGTATTTT. This sequence joins TRBV5-4 and TRBJ2-3, with 7 bases aligning to TRBD1. With 0 bases clipped from V and 6 bases from J, the junction kept 4 bases outside the gene matches. The CDR3 sequence is 14 residues long. The germline gives CDR1 SGHNT, CDR2 YYREEE (reference sequence).

The gene calls are TRBV19 and TRBJ1-1; no clear D gene. The V end lost 7 bases, the J end lost 10 bases, and 22 bases lay between the germline ends. The length of the CDR3 is 14 residues. Germline V gene sequence: CDR1 LNHDA, CDR2 SQIVND (reference sequence). CDR3 in amino acids: CASTPRGRGWGAFF. CDR3 DNA sequence: TGTGCCAGTACCCCCCGGGGTCGAGGGTGGGGAGCTTTCTTT.

V gene TRBV28 combines with J gene TRBJ2-6; weak D call: TRBD2 (5 bases). The V gene lost 5 bases and the J gene lost 0 bases, with 14 bases spanning the gap. Germline V lookup: CDR1 MDHEN, CDR2 SYDVKM. The CDR3 length is 17 residues. CDR3 in amino acids: CASSPSTRGSGANVLTF. Here the CDR3 DNA reads TGTGCCAGCAGTCCTTCCACACGGGGCTCTGGGGCCAACGTCCTGACTTTC.

The V and J genes are TRBV3-1 (or the pseudogene TRBV3-2) and TRBJ2-5; 16 bases line up with TRBD2. CDR1 LGHDT and CDR2 YNNKEL come from the germline V gene (reference sequence). The ends lost 2 bases at V and 4 bases at J; junction bases unmatched: 7. This CDR3 has 18 amino acids. The CDR3 DNA follows: TGTGCCAGCAGCCAATTTGGGACTAGCGGGGGGGATAGAGAGACCCAGTACTTC. Translated, it gives CASSQFGTSGGDRETQYF.

The genes are TRBV2 and TRBJ1-2; TRBD1 matches 7 bases. CDR1 and CDR2 (germline): SNHLY, FYNNEI. The CDR3 length is 13 residues. The V gene end was trimmed by 3 bases and the J gene end by 4 bases; junction bases not matched to a gene: 2. The CDR3 loop is CASSETGLYGYTF. The CDR3 coding sequence is TGTGCCAGCAGTGAGACAGGGCTCTATGGCTACACCTTC.

This chain joins TRBV9 and TRBJ1-2, with a tentative D call TRBD1 (6 bases). Germline assignment: CDR1 SGDLS and CDR2 YYNGEE. The CDR3 is 15 amino acids. V was cut by 0 bases and J by 4 bases, with 13 bases left in between. CDR3 loop: CASSVEAQGSYGYTF. CDR3 coding DNA: TGTGCCAGCAGCGTAGAGGCACAGGGCAGCTATGGCTACACCTTC.

The CDR3 loop reads CASSGAPRGGELFF. CDR3 nucleotide sequence: TGTGCCAGTAGTGGGGCCCCACGAGGCGGGGAGCTGTTTTTT. The V gene is TRBV19, the J gene TRBJ2-2; a possible D gene is TRBD1 (5 bases). Trimming shortened V by 5 bases and J by 7 bases, and 14 bases separated the two germline ends. The CDR3 length is 14 residues. The germline V gene encodes CDR1 LNHDA and CDR2 SQIVND (reference sequence).

This chain links TRBV11-3 with TRBJ2-1, with a weak D call TRBD1 (6 bases). The germline V gene has CDR1 SGHNT and CDR2 YENEEA. Trimming shortened V by 2 bases and J by 0 bases, and 14 bases separated the two germline ends. The CDR3 runs 17 residues. The CDR3 protein is CASSLISGASSYNEQFF. CDR3 bases: TGTGCCAGCAGCTTAATCTCAGGGGCAAGCTCCTACAATGAGCAGTTCTTC. Drawing the rest from reference TRBV11-3 and TRBJ2-1, the complete variable domain is EAGVVQSPRYKIIEKKQPVAFWCNPISGHNTLYWYLQNLGQGPELLIRYENEEAVDDSQLPKDRFSAERLKGVDSTLKIQPAELGDSAVYLCASSLISGASSYNEQFFGPGTRLTVL.

V gene TRBV6-5 combines with J gene TRBJ2-7; 10 nucleotides agree with TRBD2. CDR3 length: 15 amino acids. Germline V gives CDR1 MNHEY, CDR2 SVGAGI. V trimming: 3 bases; J trimming: 1 base; junction bases outside the gene matches: 3. The CDR3 spells CASSYRTSGSYEQYF. CDR3 DNA sequence: TGTGCCAGCAGTTATAGGACTAGCGGATCCTACGAGCAGTACTTC.

The CDR3: CASSLGRLAGGQGTDTQYF. In DNA form, the CDR3 reads TGTGCCAGCAGCTTAGGGAGACTAGCGGGGGGGCAGGGCACAGATACGCAGTATTTT. The J gene is TRBJ2-3, the V gene TRBV7-3; 14 bases map to TRBD2. The CDR3 is 19 amino acids. Germline V lookup: CDR1 SGHTA, CDR2 FQGTGA. After removal of 2 bases from V and 1 base from J, the junction contained 8 bases not matched to a gene. The full variable domain, completed using reference TRBV7-3 and TRBJ2-3, is GAGVSQTPSNKVTEKGKYVELRCDPISGHTALYWYRQSLGQGPEFLIYFQGTGAADDSGLPNDRFFAVRPEGSVSTLKIQRTERGDSAVYLCASSLGRLAGGQGTDTQYFGPGTRLTVL.

The CDR3 here is CASRTGQGETQYF. CDR3 sequence (DNA): TGCGCCAGCAGGACCGGACAGGGAGAGACCCAGTACTTC. The chain joins TRBV5-1 to TRBJ2-5, with 8 bases that match TRBD1. The germline CDR1 and CDR2 sequences are SGHRS and YFSETQ. This CDR3 has 13 residues. V lost 5 bases to trimming and J lost 4 bases; unmatched junction nucleotides: 4.

The CDR3 nucleotides are TGTGCCATCAGTGAGGCTGGGACAGGGGGCGACTATGGCTACACCTTC. The encoded protein is CAISEAGTGGDYGYTF. V is TRBV10-3 and J is TRBJ1-2; TRBD1 aligns across 12 bases. CDR3 length equals 16 residues. CDR1 and CDR2 (germline): ENHRY, SYGVKD. After removal of 2 bases from V and 3 bases from J, the junction contained 4 bases not matched to a gene.

This clone was found a few times. V gene TRBV29-1 combines with J gene TRBJ2-7; D gene uncertain. Germline V lookup: CDR1 SQVTM, CDR2 ANQGSEA. The CDR3 extends over 14 amino acids. V lost 7 bases and J lost 2, with 18 bases in between. In DNA, the CDR3 is TGCAGCGCCGGCGTGAGTCTGAGAACCTACGAGCAGTACTTC. Translating gives CSAGVSLRTYEQYF.

The chain joins TRBV3-1 (or the pseudogene TRBV3-2) to TRBJ2-1, with TRBD1 matching 7 bases. Unmatched junction bases numbered 8, after V lost 2 bases and J lost 4 bases. The CDR3 totals 16 residues. The germline V gene has CDR1 LGHDT and CDR2 YNNKEL (reference sequence). The DNA for the CDR3 is TGTGCCAGCAGCCAAACGGGCCAGGGGGTTTACAATGAGCAGTTCTTC. This codes for CASSQTGQGVYNEQFF.

Here the CDR3 DNA reads TGTGCCAGCAGCCAAGTAGCGGGGGTGATCACAGATACGCAGTATTTT. This codes for CASSQVAGVITDTQYF. The V and J genes are TRBV4-2 and TRBJ2-3; TRBD2 aligns across 9 bases. This CDR3 comprises 16 residues. Trimming cost V 1 base and J 2 bases; bases outside gene matches: 4. Germline CDR1 is LGHNA and CDR2 is YNFKEQ.

The CDR3 protein is CASSFRVTTDTQYF. CDR3 in DNA: TGTGCCAGCAGCTTCCGGGTAACCACAGATACGCAGTATTTT. The V gene is TRBV7-9, the J gene TRBJ2-3; no clear D gene. The CDR3 has 14 residues. The ends were cut back, 3 bases at V and 2 bases at J, with 9 bases in the middle. The germline V gene encodes CDR1 SEHNR and CDR2 FQNEAQ (reference sequence).

The J gene is TRBJ2-1, the V gene TRBV5-1, with 7 nucleotides matching TRBD2. The CDR3 extends over 15 amino acids. Germline V gene lookup returns CDR1 SGHRS and CDR2 YFSETQ. Germline trimming cut 4 bases from V and 7 bases from J; bases unmatched to any gene: 11. The CDR3 DNA follows: TGCGCCAGCAGCCTTAACGACAATAGCGGGAATGAGCAGTTCTTC. This translates into CASSLNDNSGNEQFF.

The rearrangement links TRBV28 to TRBJ2-1, with TRBD2 identical over 8 bases. This CDR3 has 14 amino acids. V was clipped by 5 bases and J by 5 bases; unmatched bases: 5. CDR1 and CDR2 (germline): MDHEN, SYDVKM. The CDR3: CASSGAGGNNEQFF. CDR3 in DNA: TGTGCCAGCAGTGGGGCGGGGGGCAACAATGAGCAGTTCTTC.

The chain is built from TRBV19 and TRBJ2-5, with 9 nucleotides matching TRBD2. This CDR3 contains 14 residues. V was clipped by 7 bases and J by 5 bases; unmatched bases: 8. Germline values: CDR1 LNHDA, CDR2 SQIVND (reference sequence). CDR3 amino acids: CASIGAGGLETQYF. CDR3 bases: TGTGCCAGTATCGGAGCGGGGGGCCTGGAGACCCAGTACTTC.

The chain couples TRBV5-5 to TRBJ2-3; TRBD2 agrees at 7 bases. V dropped 2 bases and J dropped 0; count of bases not matched to a gene: 6. The CDR3 contains 16 residues. Germline lookup yields CDR1 SGHKS and CDR2 YYEKEE (reference sequence). CDR3 sequence reads: CASSLELAVSTDTQYF. In DNA form, the CDR3 reads TGTGCCAGCAGCTTAGAGCTAGCGGTTAGCACAGATACGCAGTATTTT.